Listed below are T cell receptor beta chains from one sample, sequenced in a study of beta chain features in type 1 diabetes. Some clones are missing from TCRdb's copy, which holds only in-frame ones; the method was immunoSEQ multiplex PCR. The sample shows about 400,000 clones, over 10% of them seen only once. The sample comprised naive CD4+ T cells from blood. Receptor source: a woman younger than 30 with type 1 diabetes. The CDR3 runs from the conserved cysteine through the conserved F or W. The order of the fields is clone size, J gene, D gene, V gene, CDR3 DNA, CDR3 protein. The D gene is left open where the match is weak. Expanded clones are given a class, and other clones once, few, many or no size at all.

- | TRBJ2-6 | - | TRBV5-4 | TGTGCCAGCACCCTACCCGGGGGAGGATCTGGGGCCAACGTCCTGACTTTC | CASTLPGGGSGANVLTF
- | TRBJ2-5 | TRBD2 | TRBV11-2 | TGTGCCAGCAGCTTAGTCGGCGGGGGTAAGACCCAGTACTTC | CASSLVGGGKTQYF
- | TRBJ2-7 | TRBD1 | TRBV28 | TGTGCCAGCAGTTTACTTAGAGGGACAGCTACTGGCTTC | CASSLLRGTATGF
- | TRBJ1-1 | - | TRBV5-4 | TGTGCCAGCAGCTTTTCCAGGGTGAACACTGAAGCTTTCTTT | CASSFSRVNTEAFF
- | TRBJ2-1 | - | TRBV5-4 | TGCGCCAGCAGCCAAGATCGAGACAGCTACAATGAGCAGTTCTTC | CASSQDRDSYNEQFF
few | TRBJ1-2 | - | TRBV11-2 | TGTGCCAGCAGCCTATCGCGGGGTGGCTACACCTTC | CASSLSRGGYTF
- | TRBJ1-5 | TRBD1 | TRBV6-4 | TGTGCCAGCAGCCGGACAGGGGGAGGAGAACAGCCCCAGCATTTT | CASSRTGGGEQPQHF
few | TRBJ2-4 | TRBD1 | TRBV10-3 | TGTGCCATCAGTGTGAATCCGGGACAGAACATTCAGTACTTC | CAISVNPGQNIQYF
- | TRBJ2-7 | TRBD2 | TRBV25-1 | TGTGCCAGCAACCAAGGACTAGCCGGGGGGGAGCAGTACTTC | CASNQGLAGGEQYF
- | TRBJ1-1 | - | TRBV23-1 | TGCGCCAGCAGTCCGCCGGGACAAGACGAAAGGTGGAACACTGAAGCTTTCTTT | CASSPPGQDERWNTEAFF
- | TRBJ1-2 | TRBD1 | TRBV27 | TGTGCCAGCAGCCCAGGGACAGGGGACATTGGAGGCTACACCTTC | CASSPGTGDIGGYTF
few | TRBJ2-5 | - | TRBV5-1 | TGCGCCAGCAGCTTGTTGGAGGAGTGGGAGACCCAGTACTTC | CASSLLEEWETQYF
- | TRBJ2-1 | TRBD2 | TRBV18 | TGTGCCAGCTCACCAACCCCTAGCGGGGGGGGCAATGAGCAGTTCTTC | CASSPTPSGGGNEQFF
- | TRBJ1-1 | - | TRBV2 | TGTGCCAGCAGTCGACAGGAAAAGGCTGAAGCTTTCTTT | CASSRQEKAEAFF
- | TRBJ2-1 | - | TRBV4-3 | TGCGCCAGCAGCCAACCACCCCTAGCAGACTACAATGAGCAGTTCTTC | CASSQPPLADYNEQFF
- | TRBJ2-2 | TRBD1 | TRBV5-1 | TGCGCCAGCAGCTTGGTGGGACAGGGCACCGGGGAGCTGTTTTTT | CASSLVGQGTGELFF
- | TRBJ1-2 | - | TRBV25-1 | TGTGCCAGCAGCTTGATATGGGGGGACTATGGCTACACCTTC | CASSLIWGDYGYTF
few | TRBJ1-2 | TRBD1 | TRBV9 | TGTGCCAGCAGCGTTGCCCCAGGGGGCCTCAACTATGGCTACACCTTC | CASSVAPGGLNYGYTF
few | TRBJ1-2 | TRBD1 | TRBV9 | TGTGCCAGCAGAGAAACAGGGGGCGAGGGTGGCTACACCTTC | CASRETGGEGGYTF
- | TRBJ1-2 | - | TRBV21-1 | TGTGCCAGCAGCAAATGGGCAACAGGGGGCAAGAACTATGGCTACACCTTC | CASSKWATGGKNYGYTF
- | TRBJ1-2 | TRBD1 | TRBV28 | TGTGCCAGCAGTTCCACGGACAGGGTTTGGGGCTACACCTTC | CASSSTDRVWGYTF
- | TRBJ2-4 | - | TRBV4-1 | TGCGCCAGCAGCCCGGTGGGCACGACGATAGCCAAAAACATTCAGTACTTC | CASSPVGTTIAKNIQYF
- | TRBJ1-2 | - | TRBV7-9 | TGTGCCAGCAGCGGTACCCGGGGTATACGAACCATACGGTATGGCTACACCTTC | CASSGTRGIRTIRYGYTF
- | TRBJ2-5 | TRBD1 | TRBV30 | TGTGCCTGGAACTTGAAGCGGACAGGACCACGGGAGACCCAGTACTTC | CAWNLKRTGPRETQYF
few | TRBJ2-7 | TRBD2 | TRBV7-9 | TGTGCCAGCAGTCCTAGCGGGCGGTCCTACGAGCAGTACTTC | CASSPSGRSYEQYF
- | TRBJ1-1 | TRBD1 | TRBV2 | TGTGCCAGCAGTGACCTCGGGACAGTCTCCAACACTGAAGCTTTCTTT | CASSDLGTVSNTEAFF
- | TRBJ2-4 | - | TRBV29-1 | TGCAGCGTAACACCACCGGGAGCACAATTAGCCAAAAACATTCAGTACTTC | CSVTPPGAQLAKNIQYF
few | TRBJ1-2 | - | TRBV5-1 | TGCGCCAGCGCGAGACAGGAAAACTATGGCTACACCTTC | CASARQENYGYTF
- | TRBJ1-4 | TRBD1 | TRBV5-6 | TGTGCCAGCAGCCCCGGACAGGATGAAAAACTGTTTTTT | CASSPGQDEKLFF
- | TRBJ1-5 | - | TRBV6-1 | TGTGCCAGCAGTGAAATGGCCGGGGGCAATCAGCCCCAGCATTTT | CASSEMAGGNQPQHF
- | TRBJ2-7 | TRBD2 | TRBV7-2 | TGTGCCAGCAGCCCCTCGGGCGGGAGCCCCTACGAGCAGTACTTC | CASSPSGGSPYEQYF
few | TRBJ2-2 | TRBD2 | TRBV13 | TGTGCCAGCAGCCCCGGCCGACTAGCGGGAGACGTCGGGGAGCTGTTTTTT | CASSPGRLAGDVGELFF
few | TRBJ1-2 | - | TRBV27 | TGTGCCAGCCACTTGACTCAAGTGAACTATGGCTACACCTTC | CASHLTQVNYGYTF
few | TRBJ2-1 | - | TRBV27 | TGTGCCAGCAGTTCGGTTCGTAGCGGTCACAATGAGCAGTTCTTC | CASSSVRSGHNEQFF
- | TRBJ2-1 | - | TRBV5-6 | TGTGCCAGCAGCTCGACTAGGGGGCCCTACAATGAGCAGTTCTTC | CASSSTRGPYNEQFF
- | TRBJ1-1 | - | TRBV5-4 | TGTGCCAGCAGCTTGGGTCATCCTATGAACACTGAAGCTTTCTTT | CASSLGHPMNTEAFF
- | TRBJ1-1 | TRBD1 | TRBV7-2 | TGTGCCAGCAGCTTACTGGGGGACAGTATCCCCGAAGCTTTCTTT | CASSLLGDSIPEAFF
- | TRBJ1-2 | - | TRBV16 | TGTGCCAGCAGCCAGATGGTGCAGGGAAACTATGGCTACACCTTC | CASSQMVQGNYGYTF
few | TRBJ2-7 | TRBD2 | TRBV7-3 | TGTGCCAGCTCTCTGGCGGGAGGCACCTACGAGCAGTACTTC | CASSLAGGTYEQYF
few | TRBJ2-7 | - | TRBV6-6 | TGTGCCAGCAGGGTGCGAAGCGAGCAGTACTTC | CASRVRSEQYF
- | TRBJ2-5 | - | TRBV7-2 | TGTGCCAGCAGCTTGGCTGGCGGGCTGAGAGGAGAGACCCAGTACTTC | CASSLAGGLRGETQYF
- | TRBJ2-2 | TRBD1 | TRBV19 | TGTGCCAGTAGTATTTCGGCTGCAGGACAGGGACTCACCGGGGAGCTGTTTTTT | CASSISAAGQGLTGELFF
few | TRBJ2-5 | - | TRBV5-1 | TGCGCCAGCAGCTTGGGGACAAGACTAGACCAAGAGACCCAGTACTTC | CASSLGTRLDQETQYF
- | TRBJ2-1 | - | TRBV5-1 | TGCGCCAGCAGCGCTGAGGGGGGGCCCTACAATGAGCAGTTCTTC | CASSAEGGPYNEQFF
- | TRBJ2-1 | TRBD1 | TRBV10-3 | TGTGCCATCAGCCCACAGGGGACCTACAATGAGCAGTTCTTC | CAISPQGTYNEQFF
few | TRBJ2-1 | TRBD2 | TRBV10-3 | TGTGCCATCTCTAGCGGGGAGAGCTCCTACAATGAGCAGTTCTTC | CAISSGESSYNEQFF
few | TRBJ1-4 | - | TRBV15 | TGTGCCACCAGCTCTCCTGGAGGGCGGGGGGAAAAACTGTTTTTT | CATSSPGGRGEKLFF
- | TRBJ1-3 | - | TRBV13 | TGTGCCAGCAGCTTAATTGCAGGGAGGCTCTCTGGAAACACCATATATTTT | CASSLIAGRLSGNTIYF
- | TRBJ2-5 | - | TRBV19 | TGTGCCAGTTCGAGACTCCTAGCGACCCAAGAGACCCAGTACTTC | CASSRLLATQETQYF
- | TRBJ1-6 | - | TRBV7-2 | TGTGCCAGCAGCCCGGGACATGGGGGTTCACCCCTCCACTTT | CASSPGHGGSPLHF
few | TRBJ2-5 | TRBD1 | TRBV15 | TGTGCCACCAGCAGAGATTATCCAGGGGGCCGGGAGACCCAGTACTTC | CATSRDYPGGRETQYF
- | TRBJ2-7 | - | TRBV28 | TGTGCCAGCAGTTTGGACTCCACCGCCTACGAGCAGTACTTC | CASSLDSTAYEQYF
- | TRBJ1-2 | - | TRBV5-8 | TGTGCCAGCAGCTTGGAGGGGCGGAGGGACTATGGCTACACCTTC | CASSLEGRRDYGYTF
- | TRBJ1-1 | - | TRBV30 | TGTGCCTGGAGCTCGGGACATCGGAACACTGAAGCTTTCTTT | CAWSSGHRNTEAFF
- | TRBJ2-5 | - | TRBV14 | TGTGCCAGCAGCCAAGCGCGGCAGGGCCAAGAGACCCAGTACTTC | CASSQARQGQETQYF
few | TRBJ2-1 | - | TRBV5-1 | TGCGCCAGCAGCCTTAGAGGGTCCTACAATGAGCAGTTCTTC | CASSLRGSYNEQFF
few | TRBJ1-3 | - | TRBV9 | TGTGCCAGCAGTTCCCCCTTCGGTACCTCTGGAAACACCATATATTTT | CASSSPFGTSGNTIYF
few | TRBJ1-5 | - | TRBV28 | TGTGCCAGCCACCTCCGGGGTCAGCCCCAGCATTTT | CASHLRGQPQHF